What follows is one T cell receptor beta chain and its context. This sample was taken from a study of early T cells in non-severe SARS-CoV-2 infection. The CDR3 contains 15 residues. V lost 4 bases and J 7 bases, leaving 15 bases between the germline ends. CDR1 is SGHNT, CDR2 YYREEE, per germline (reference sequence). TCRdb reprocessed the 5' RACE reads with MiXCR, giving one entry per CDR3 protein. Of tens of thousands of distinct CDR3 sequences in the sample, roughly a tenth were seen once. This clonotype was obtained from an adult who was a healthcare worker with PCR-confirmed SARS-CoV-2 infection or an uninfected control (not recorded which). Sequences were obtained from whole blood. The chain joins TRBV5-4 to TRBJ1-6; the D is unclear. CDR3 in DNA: TGTGCCAGCAGCGAGGGCAAGGCATTCAATTCACCCCTCCACTTT. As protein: CASSEGKAFNSPLHF.